This T cell receptor (beta chain) came from a study of T cell responses to AZD1222 COVID-19 vaccine. Study results and limitations: Targets within unmutated variant regions were reportedly found for nearly half of spike-specific TCRs. Clonal diversity was possibly underestimated; the donors were predominantly white British and more often female. Following two doses of AZD1222, Spike-specific TCR breadth and depth rose. Across spike, vaccine-associated CD4 TCRs were found, dominant at 160-218 and 743-854.

CDR3 length: 14 amino acids. Trimming removed 5 bases from V and 4 bases from J; junction bases left unmatched: 6. Germline V lookup: CDR1 MNHEY, CDR2 SVGAGI. Only in-frame clones appear in the TCRdb table, and some are missing; sequencing was by immunoSEQ multiplex PCR. Of approximately 180,000 clones listed, 85% to 90% were seen once; the top ten hold about 4.1%. Comment on this clone: The antigen is unknown.

This receptor was identified in an adult who received the MenACWY meningococcal vaccine as a control. This chain connects TRBV6-5 to TRBJ2-3; the match to TRBD1 covers 7 bases. Sequencing was performed on peripheral blood, taken 28 days after the second dose of the MenACWY control vaccine. The CDR3 here is CASSPRQGSDTQYF. The DNA for the CDR3 is TGTGCCAGCAGTCCCCGACAGGGCTCAGATACGCAGTATTTT.